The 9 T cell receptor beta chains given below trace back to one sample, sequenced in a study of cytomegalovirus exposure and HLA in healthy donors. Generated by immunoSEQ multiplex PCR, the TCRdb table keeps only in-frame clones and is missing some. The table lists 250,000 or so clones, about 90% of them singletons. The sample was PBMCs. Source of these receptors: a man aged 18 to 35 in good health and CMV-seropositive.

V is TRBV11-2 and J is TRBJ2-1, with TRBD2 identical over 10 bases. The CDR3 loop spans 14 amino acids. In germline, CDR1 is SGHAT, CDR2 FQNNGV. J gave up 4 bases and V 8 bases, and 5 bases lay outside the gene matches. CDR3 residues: CASGQREGYNEQFF. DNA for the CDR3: TGTGCCAGCGGCCAGCGGGAGGGTTACAATGAGCAGTTCTTC.

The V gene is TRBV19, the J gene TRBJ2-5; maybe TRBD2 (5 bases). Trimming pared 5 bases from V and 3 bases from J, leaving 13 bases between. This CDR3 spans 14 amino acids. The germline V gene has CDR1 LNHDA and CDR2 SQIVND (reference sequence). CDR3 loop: CASSLGPGKETQYF. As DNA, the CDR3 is TGTGCCAGTAGTCTCGGACCGGGGAAAGAGACCCAGTACTTC.

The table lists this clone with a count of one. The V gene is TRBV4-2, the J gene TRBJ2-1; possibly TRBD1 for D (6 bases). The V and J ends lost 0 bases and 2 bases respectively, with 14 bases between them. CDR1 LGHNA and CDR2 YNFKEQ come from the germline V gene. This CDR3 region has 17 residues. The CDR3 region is CASSQDFGGRPYNEQFF. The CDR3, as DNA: TGTGCCAGCAGCCAAGATTTTGGGGGCCGACCCTACAATGAGCAGTTCTTC.

CDR3 in amino acids: CASSTRRRGGYTF. The CDR3 bases are TGTGCCAGTAGTACCCGACGGCGAGGGGGCTACACCTTC. The J gene is TRBJ1-2, the V gene TRBV19, with unresolved D. CDR1 and CDR2 (germline): LNHDA, SQIVND (reference sequence). This CDR3 contains 13 residues. Trimming pared 4 bases from V and 8 bases from J, leaving 14 bases between. The full variable domain, rest sourced from reference TRBV19 and TRBJ1-2, is DGGITQSPKYLFRKEGQNVTLSCEQNLNHDAMYWYRQDPGQGLRLIYYSQIVNDFQKGDIAEGYSVSREKKESFPLTVTSAQKNPTAFYLCASSTRRRGGYTFGSGTRLTVV.

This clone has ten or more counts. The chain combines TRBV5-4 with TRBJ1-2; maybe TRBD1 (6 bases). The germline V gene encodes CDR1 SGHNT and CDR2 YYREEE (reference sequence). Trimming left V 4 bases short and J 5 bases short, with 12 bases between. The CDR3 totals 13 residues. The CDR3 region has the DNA TGTGCCAGCAGCCCCGGAGGGGGGTATGGCTACACCTTC. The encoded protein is CASSPGGGYGYTF.

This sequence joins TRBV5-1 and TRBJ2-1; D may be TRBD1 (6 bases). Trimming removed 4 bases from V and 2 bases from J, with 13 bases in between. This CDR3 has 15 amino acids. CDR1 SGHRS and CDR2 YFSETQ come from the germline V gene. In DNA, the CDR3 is TGCGCCAGCAGCAGGACGGACAGCACCTACAATGAGCAGTTCTTC. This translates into CASSRTDSTYNEQFF.

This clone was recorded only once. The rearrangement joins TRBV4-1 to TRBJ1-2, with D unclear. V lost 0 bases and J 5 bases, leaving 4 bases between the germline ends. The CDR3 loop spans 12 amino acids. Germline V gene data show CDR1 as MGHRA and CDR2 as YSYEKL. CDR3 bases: TGCGCCAGCAGCCAAGAGGGATATGGCTACACCTTC. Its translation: CASSQEGYGYTF.

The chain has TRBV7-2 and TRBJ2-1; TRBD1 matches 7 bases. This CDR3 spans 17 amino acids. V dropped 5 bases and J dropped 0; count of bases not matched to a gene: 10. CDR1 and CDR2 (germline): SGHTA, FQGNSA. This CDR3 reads CASSIQLGQSSYNEQFF. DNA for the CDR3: TGTGCCAGCAGCATACAATTGGGACAGAGCTCCTACAATGAGCAGTTCTTC.

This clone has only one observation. The CDR3 protein is CAISESRGRSNEKLFF. CDR3 bases: TGTGCCATCAGTGAGTCGAGAGGCAGGTCTAATGAAAAACTGTTTTTT. The chain couples TRBV10-3 to TRBJ1-4; D not resolved. The CDR3 is made up of 16 amino acids. V gave up 0 bases and J gave up 3 bases, with 11 bases separating them. Germline V gene lookup returns CDR1 ENHRY and CDR2 SYGVKD.